The 21 T cell receptor beta chains below all came from one sample that was sequenced in a study of blood T cell repertoires in COVID-19. Profiled with immunoSEQ multiplex PCR; TCRdb holds only in-frame clones, not every one. The sample records about 220,000 clones, 84% being singletons. The specimen was peripheral blood. These receptors all stem from a man younger than 45 with active or convalescent COVID-19.

The rearrangement links TRBV10-3 to TRBJ2-7; maybe TRBD1 (6 bases). CDR1 and CDR2 from the germline V gene are ENHRY and SYGVKD. The V and J ends lost 8 bases and 2 bases respectively, with 13 bases between them. The CDR3 runs to 13 residues. The CDR3 sequence is CAIGQGFPYEQYF. CDR3 sequence (DNA): TGTGCCATCGGCCAGGGGTTCCCCTACGAGCAGTACTTC.

This clone occurred once. The V gene is TRBV9, the J gene TRBJ1-2; weak D call: TRBD1 (5 bases). Germline-derived CDR1 and CDR2 are SGDLS and YYNGEE. The CDR3 has 16 residues. Trimming left V 3 bases short and J 6 bases short, with 21 bases between. The CDR3 DNA reads as TGTGCCAGCAGCGCGACCACAGGAACCGGTTCTGATGGCTACACCTTC. Translating it yields CASSATTGTGSDGYTF.

This CDR3 is CASSFTRGTDTQYF. CDR3 DNA sequence: TGTGCCAGCAGTTTTACGAGGGGCACAGATACGCAGTATTTT. The gene calls are TRBV28 and TRBJ2-3, with D perhaps matching TRBD2 (5 bases). CDR3 size: 14 residues. The V gene lost 3 bases and the J gene lost 1 base, with 8 bases spanning the gap. Germline values: CDR1 MDHEN, CDR2 SYDVKM.

V is TRBV28 and J is TRBJ1-5; tentative D call: TRBD1 (6 bases). The CDR3 loop spans 16 amino acids. Germline V gene lookup returns CDR1 MDHEN and CDR2 SYDVKM. V was shortened by 8 bases and J by 7 bases, with 24 bases between the two germline ends. The CDR3 protein is CASRPSGGGAYQPQHF. In DNA form, the CDR3 reads TGTGCCAGCCGCCCCTCGGGCGGGGGCGCTTACCAGCCCCAGCATTTT. Combining the CDR3 with reference TRBV28 and TRBJ1-5 gives the whole variable domain DVKVTQSSRYLVKRTGEKVFLECVQDMDHENMFWYRQDPGLGLRLIYFSYDVKMKEKGDIPEGYSVSREKKERFSLILESASTNQTSMYLCASRPSGGGAYQPQHFGDGTRLSIL.

This clone came up once. The chain uses TRBV7-8 and TRBJ2-1; 7 bases align to TRBD1. V shed 1 base, J shed 7 bases, and the junction held 7 bases outside the gene matches. Looked up from germline, CDR1 is SGHVS and CDR2 is FQNEAQ. The CDR3 consists of 15 residues. CDR3 loop: CASSLEGAVGNEQFF. The CDR3 nucleotides read TGTGCCAGCAGCTTAGAGGGGGCCGTGGGGAATGAGCAGTTCTTC.

This clone was counted once. The CDR3 here is CASSPRSGAGELFF. The CDR3 nucleotides read TGTGCCAGCAGCCCGAGGTCGGGGGCCGGGGAGCTGTTTTTT. The rearrangement uses TRBV27 and TRBJ2-2, with a weak D call TRBD2 (6 bases). This CDR3 has 14 residues. V was cut by 6 bases and J by 6 bases, with 14 bases left in between. CDR1 and CDR2 (germline): MNHEY, SMNVEV (reference sequence).

The chain carries TRBV7-9 and TRBJ2-5; TRBD1 matches 8 bases. Germline CDR1 and CDR2: SEHNR and FQNEAQ (reference sequence). This CDR3 region has 16 residues. V dropped 4 bases and J dropped 5; count of bases not matched to a gene: 12. In DNA, the CDR3 is TGTGCCAGCAGCTCTCGGACAGGGAGGTGGAGGGAGACCCAGTACTTC. Residues: CASSSRTGRWRETQYF.

The V call is TRBV7-9, the J call TRBJ2-2, with TRBD1 matching over 8 bases. Trimming at V came to 2 bases and at J to 1 base, leaving 6 bases not matched to a gene. In germline, CDR1 is SEHNR, CDR2 FQNEAQ (reference sequence). The CDR3 extends over 17 amino acids. The CDR3 DNA reads as TGTGCCAGCAGCTTACCGTGGGGACAGGAGAACACCGGGGAGCTGTTTTTT. Amino acids: CASSLPWGQENTGELFF.

J is TRBJ1-3 and V is TRBV29-1, with 8 bases identical to TRBD1. The CDR3 sequence is 16 residues long. The germline V gene encodes CDR1 SQVTM and CDR2 ANQGSEA. Trimming took 0 bases from V and 1 from J; bases not matched to a gene: 5. The CDR3 protein is CSVEDWDRTSGNTIYF. The CDR3 DNA reads TGCAGCGTTGAAGATTGGGACAGGACTTCTGGAAACACCATATATTTT.

V usage is TRBV25-1 and J usage is TRBJ1-6, with a tentative D call TRBD1 (5 bases). Germline V CDR1 and CDR2: MGHDK, SYGVNS. V shed 6 bases and J shed 1 base, with 7 bases lying between them. The CDR3 has 14 residues. The CDR3 coding sequence is TGTGCCAGCAGAGGGGAATCCTATAATTCACCCCTCCACTTT. Its translation is CASRGESYNSPLHF.

This clone has just a few counts. The V gene is TRBV6-1, the J gene TRBJ2-7; D unclear. The CDR3 sequence is 15 residues long. Germline-derived CDR1 and CDR2 are MNHNS and SASEGT. Between the trimmed V and J ends, which lost 0 bases and 0 bases, there was a span of 9 bases. The chain's CDR3 is CASSEAPRSSYEQYF. The CDR3 bases are TGTGCCAGCAGTGAAGCCCCGAGGAGCTCCTACGAGCAGTACTTC.

Only a few counts were recorded for this clone. J is TRBJ2-1 and V is TRBV6-4, with D perhaps TRBD2 (6 bases). The V end was cut by 0 bases, the J end by 3 bases, with 9 bases between. Germline V lookup: CDR1 MRHNA, CDR2 SNTAGT. The CDR3 runs 15 residues. The CDR3 DNA is TGTGCCAGCAGTGACTCGGAGGGGAACTACAATGAGCAGTTCTTC. This translates into CASSDSEGNYNEQFF.

The gene calls are TRBV7-9 and TRBJ1-5; D is unresolved. The V end was cut by 8 bases, the J end by 4 bases, with 12 bases between. The CDR3 length is 13 residues. From germline, CDR1 is SEHNR and CDR2 FQNEAQ (reference sequence). CDR3 amino acids: CASGSGGNQPQHF. The CDR3 nucleotides read TGTGCCAGCGGATCGGGAGGTAATCAGCCCCAGCATTTT.

V gene TRBV9 combines with J gene TRBJ1-5, with D maybe TRBD1 (6 bases). Between the trimmed V and J ends, which lost 7 bases and 6 bases, there was a span of 11 bases. This CDR3 is built from 12 residues. Germline V gene lookup returns CDR1 SGDLS and CDR2 YYNGEE. CDR3 DNA sequence: TGTGCCAGCGGGAAGGGGGTTCAGCCCCAGCATTTT. This codes for CASGKGVQPQHF.

The V gene is TRBV27, the J gene TRBJ2-7; a possible D gene is TRBD1 (6 bases). The V gene's germline CDR1 is MNHEY and CDR2 SMNVEV (reference sequence). V was shortened by 6 bases and J by 3 bases, with 15 bases between the two germline ends. This CDR3 is 14 amino acids long. CDR3 loop: CASSPTGNYYEQYF. DNA of the CDR3: TGTGCCAGCAGCCCCACAGGGAACTACTACGAGCAGTACTTC.

This clone was seen once. A junction end diverges from the germline sequence, so it may reflect a read error. The chain joins TRBV15 to TRBJ2-3; D is unclear. This CDR3 comprises 11 residues. Germline V gene data show CDR1 as LNHNV and CDR2 as YYDKDF (reference sequence). CDR3 in amino acids: CATSRDLYVSF. Here the CDR3 DNA reads TGTGCCACCAGCAGAGATCTTTACGTCAGTTTT.

Only a few counts were recorded for this clone. The CDR3 nucleotides are TGTGCCAGCAGCCCTATTCGACAGGGAATGAACACTGAAGCTTTCTTT. Its protein is CASSPIRQGMNTEAFF. J is TRBJ1-1 and V is TRBV6-2 or TRBV6-3; 7 bases fit TRBD1. J gave up 0 bases and V 6 bases, and 10 bases lay outside the gene matches. The length of the CDR3 is 16 residues. The germline gives CDR1 MNHEY, CDR2 SVGEGT.

The rearrangement joins TRBV24-1 to TRBJ2-1, with 8 nucleotides matching TRBD1. J lost 4 bases, V lost 4 bases, and 5 bases had no gene match. This CDR3 is 15 amino acids long. Germline values: CDR1 KGHDR, CDR2 SFDVKD. This chain's CDR3 is CATSEAGTGYNEQFF. The CDR3 DNA reads as TGTGCCACCAGTGAGGCAGGGACAGGATACAATGAGCAGTTCTTC.

The V and J genes are TRBV11-2 and TRBJ2-3; D may be TRBD1 (6 bases). Germline assignment: CDR1 SGHAT and CDR2 FQNNGV. With 5 bases removed from V and 3 bases from J, the gap between germline ends came to 21 bases. The CDR3 runs 17 residues. CDR3 sequence (DNA): TGTGCCAGCAGCCTTGGGCCAGGGGTTTCACGGACAGATACGCAGTATTTT. Its protein is CASSLGPGVSRTDTQYF.

V is TRBV3-1 (or the pseudogene TRBV3-2) and J is TRBJ1-1, with 7 nucleotides matching TRBD1. Germline V gene data show CDR1 as LGHDT and CDR2 as YNNKEL (reference sequence). The CDR3 consists of 15 residues. The junction had 2 bases not matched to a gene; V was cut back by 1 base and J by 0 bases. As DNA, the CDR3 is TGTGCCAGCAGCCAAGCGGACAGGATGAACACTGAAGCTTTCTTT. This encodes CASSQADRMNTEAFF.

This clone was counted between two and nine times. V gene TRBV18 combines with J gene TRBJ1-2, with 9 bases aligning to TRBD1. The CDR3 covers 15 residues. After removal of 4 bases from V and 4 bases from J, the junction contained 7 bases not matched to a gene. In germline, CDR1 is KGHSH, CDR2 LQKENI. The CDR3 DNA follows: TGTGCCAGCTCACTCTCGGGACAGGGAATCTATGGCTACACCTTC. Translation gives CASSLSGQGIYGYTF.